This note documents a single TCR beta chain sequence. These data are taken from a study of blood T cell repertoires in COVID-19. Germline values: CDR1 DFQATT, CDR2 SNEGSKA (reference sequence). The CDR3 spans 11 residues. The V and J ends lost 3 bases and 5 bases respectively, with 7 bases between them. Original data processing: Estimation of nucleated cell counts was performed using reference gene primer amplification. TCRdb's table, derived via immunoSEQ multiplex PCR, lists solely in-frame clones and lacks some. V, J and clone size are those of that table, while D and trimming were read from the DNA. The sample lists 93,000 or so clones, nearly 90% occurring once.

The TCR was taken from a man between 45 and 60 years old in a cohort sampled during active COVID-19. The chain joins TRBV20-1 to TRBJ1-1; D is perhaps TRBD1 (5 bases). The source material was peripheral blood. The CDR3 spells CSARHRTEAFF. The CDR3 bases are TGCAGTGCTAGGCACAGGACTGAAGCTTTCTTT.